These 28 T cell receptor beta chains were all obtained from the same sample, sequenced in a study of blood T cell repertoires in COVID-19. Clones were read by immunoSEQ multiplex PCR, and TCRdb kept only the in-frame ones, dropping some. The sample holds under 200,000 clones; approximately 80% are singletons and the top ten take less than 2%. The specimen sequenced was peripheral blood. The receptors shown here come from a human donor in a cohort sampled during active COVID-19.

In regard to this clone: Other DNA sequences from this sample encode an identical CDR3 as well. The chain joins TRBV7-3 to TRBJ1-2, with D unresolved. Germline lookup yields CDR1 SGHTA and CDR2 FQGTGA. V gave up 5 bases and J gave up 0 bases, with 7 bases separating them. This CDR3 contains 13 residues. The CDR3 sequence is CASSPDTNYGYTF. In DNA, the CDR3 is TGTGCCAGCAGCCCCGACACTAACTATGGCTACACCTTC. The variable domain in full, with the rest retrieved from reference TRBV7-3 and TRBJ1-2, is GAGVSQTPSNKVTEKGKYVELRCDPISGHTALYWYRQSLGQGPEFLIYFQGTGAADDSGLPNDRFFAVRPEGSVSTLKIQRTERGDSAVYLCASSPDTNYGYTFGSGTRLTVV.

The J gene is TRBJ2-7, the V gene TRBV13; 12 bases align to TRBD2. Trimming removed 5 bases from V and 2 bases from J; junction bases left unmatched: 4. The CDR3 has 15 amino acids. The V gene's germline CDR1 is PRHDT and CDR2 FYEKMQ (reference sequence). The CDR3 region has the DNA TGTGCCAGCAGCAACCTAGCGGGAGGGACCTACGAGCAGTACTTC. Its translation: CASSNLAGGTYEQYF.

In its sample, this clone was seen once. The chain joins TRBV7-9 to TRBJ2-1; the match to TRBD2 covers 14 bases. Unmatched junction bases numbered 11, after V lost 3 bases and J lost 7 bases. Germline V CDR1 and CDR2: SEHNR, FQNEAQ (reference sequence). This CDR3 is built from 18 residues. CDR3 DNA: TGTGCCAGCAGCTTGCTCTTCCGGACTAGCGGGGGGCGTAATGAGCAGTTCTTC. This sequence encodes CASSLLFRTSGGRNEQFF.

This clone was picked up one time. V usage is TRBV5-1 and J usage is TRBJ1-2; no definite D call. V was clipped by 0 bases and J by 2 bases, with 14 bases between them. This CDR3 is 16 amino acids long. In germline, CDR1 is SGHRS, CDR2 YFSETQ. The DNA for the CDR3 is TGCGCCAGCAGCTTGGAAGCGAACCTAAAGAACTATGGCTACACCTTC. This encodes CASSLEANLKNYGYTF.

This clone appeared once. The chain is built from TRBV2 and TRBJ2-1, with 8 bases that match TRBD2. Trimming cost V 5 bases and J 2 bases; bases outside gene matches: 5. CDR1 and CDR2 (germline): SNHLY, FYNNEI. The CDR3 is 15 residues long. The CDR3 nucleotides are TGTGCCAGCAGTCCTACTAGCGGCACCTACAATGAGCAGTTCTTC. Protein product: CASSPTSGTYNEQFF.

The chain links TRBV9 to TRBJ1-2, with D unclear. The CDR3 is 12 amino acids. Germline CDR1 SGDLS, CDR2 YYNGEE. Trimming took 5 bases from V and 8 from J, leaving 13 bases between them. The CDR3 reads CASSTTVGGYTF. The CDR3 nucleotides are TGTGCCAGCAGTACTACGGTCGGGGGCTACACCTTC.

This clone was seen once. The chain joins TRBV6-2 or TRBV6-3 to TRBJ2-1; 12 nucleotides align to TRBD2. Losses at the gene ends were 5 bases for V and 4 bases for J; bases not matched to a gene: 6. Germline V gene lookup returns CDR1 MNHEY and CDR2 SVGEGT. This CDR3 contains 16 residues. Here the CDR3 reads CASSPQTSGRYNEQFF. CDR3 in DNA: TGTGCCAGCAGTCCGCAAACTAGCGGGAGGTACAATGAGCAGTTCTTC.

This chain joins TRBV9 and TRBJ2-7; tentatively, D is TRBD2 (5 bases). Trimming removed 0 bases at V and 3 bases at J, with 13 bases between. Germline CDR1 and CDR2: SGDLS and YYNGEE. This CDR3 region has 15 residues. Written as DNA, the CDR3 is TGTGCCAGCAGCGTAGATTCCGGGGTGGTCTACGAGCAGTACTTC. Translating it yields CASSVDSGVVYEQYF.

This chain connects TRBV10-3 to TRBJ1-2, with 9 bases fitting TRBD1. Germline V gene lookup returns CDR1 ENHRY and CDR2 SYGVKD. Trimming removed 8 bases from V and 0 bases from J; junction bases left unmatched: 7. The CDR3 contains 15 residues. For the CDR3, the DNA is TGTGCCATCGGGGGGGGGACAGGGACTAACTATGGCTACACCTTC. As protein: CAIGGGTGTNYGYTF.

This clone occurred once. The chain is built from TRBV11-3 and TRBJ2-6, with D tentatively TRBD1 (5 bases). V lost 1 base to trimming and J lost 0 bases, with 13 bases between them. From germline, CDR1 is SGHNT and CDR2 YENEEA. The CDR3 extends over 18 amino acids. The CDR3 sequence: CASSLGQGTLSGANVLTF. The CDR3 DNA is TGTGCCAGCAGCTTAGGCCAGGGTACTCTCTCTGGGGCCAACGTCCTGACTTTC.

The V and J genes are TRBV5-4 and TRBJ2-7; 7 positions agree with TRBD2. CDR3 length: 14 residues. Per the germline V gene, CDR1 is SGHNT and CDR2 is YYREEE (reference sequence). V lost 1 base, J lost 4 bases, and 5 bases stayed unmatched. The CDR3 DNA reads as TGTGCCAGCAGCTTGCAGGCTAGCGGATACGAGCAGTACTTC. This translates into CASSLQASGYEQYF.

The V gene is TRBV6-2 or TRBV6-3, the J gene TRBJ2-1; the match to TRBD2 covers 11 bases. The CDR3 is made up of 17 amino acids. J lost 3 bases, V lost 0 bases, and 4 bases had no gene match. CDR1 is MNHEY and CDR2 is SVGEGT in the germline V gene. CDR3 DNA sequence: TGTGCCAGCAGTTACTCGCCTAGCGGGGGGATCTACAATGAGCAGTTCTTC. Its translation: CASSYSPSGGIYNEQFF.

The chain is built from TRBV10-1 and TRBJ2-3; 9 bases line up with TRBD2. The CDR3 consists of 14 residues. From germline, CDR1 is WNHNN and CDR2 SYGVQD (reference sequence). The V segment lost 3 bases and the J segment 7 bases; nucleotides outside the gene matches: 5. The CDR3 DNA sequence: TGCGCCAGCAGTGACGGTAGCGGGAGTAATACGCAGTATTTT. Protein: CASSDGSGSNTQYF.

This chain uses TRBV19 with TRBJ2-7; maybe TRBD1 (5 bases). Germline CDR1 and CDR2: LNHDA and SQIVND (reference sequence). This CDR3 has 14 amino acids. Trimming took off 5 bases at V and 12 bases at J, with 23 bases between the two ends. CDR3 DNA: TGTGCCAGTAGTCCCGCTGCGTTAGGGGAAGGATTGTACTTC. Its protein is CASSPAALGEGLYF.

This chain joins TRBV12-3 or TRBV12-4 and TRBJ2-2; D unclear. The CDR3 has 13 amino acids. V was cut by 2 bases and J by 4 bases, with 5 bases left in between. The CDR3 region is CASSLRSTGELFF. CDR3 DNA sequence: TGTGCCAGCAGTTTAAGGAGCACCGGGGAGCTGTTTTTT.

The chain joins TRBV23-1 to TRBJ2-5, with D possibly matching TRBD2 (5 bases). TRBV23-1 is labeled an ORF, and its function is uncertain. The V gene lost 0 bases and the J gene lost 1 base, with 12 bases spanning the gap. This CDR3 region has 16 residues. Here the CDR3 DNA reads TGCGCCAGCAGTCAATCGTGGGGAGACGGCCAAGAGACCCAGTACTTC. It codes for CASSQSWGDGQETQYF.

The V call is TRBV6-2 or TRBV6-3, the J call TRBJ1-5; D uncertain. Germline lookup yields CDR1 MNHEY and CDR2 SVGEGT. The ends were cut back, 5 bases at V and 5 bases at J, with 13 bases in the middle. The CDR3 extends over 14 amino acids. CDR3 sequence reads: CASSSPGFYQPQHF. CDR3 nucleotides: TGTGCCAGCAGTAGTCCGGGATTTTATCAGCCCCAGCATTTT.

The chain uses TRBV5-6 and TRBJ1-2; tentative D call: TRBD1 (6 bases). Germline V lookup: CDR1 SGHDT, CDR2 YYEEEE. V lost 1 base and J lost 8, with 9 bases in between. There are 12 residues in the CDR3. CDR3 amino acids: CASSLTGNGYTF. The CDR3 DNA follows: TGTGCCAGCAGCTTGACAGGGAACGGCTACACCTTC.

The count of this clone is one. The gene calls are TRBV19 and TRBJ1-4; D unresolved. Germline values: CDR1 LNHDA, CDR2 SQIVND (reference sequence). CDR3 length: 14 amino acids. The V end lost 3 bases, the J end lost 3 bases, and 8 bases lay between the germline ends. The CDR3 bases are TGTGCCAGTAGTATCCCGGTGGCTAATGAAAAACTGTTTTTT. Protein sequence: CASSIPVANEKLFF.

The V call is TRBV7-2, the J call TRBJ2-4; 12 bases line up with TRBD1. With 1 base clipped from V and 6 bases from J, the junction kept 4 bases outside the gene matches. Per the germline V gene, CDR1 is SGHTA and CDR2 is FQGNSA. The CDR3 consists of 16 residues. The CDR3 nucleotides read TGTGCCAGCAGCTTAGAGGGACAGGGGGCTTTAAACATTCAGTACTTC. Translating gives CASSLEGQGALNIQYF.

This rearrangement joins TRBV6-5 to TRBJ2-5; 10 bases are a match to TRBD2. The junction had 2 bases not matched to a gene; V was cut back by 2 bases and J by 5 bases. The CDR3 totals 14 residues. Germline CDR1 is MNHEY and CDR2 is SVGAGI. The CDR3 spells CASSYGTSAETQYF. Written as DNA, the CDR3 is TGTGCCAGCAGTTACGGGACTAGCGCGGAGACCCAGTACTTC.

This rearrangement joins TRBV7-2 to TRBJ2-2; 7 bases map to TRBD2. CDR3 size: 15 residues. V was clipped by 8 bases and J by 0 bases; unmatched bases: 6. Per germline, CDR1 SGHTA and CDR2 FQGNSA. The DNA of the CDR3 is TGTGCCAGCGCCATGGGGGGGGCGAACACCGGGGAGCTGTTTTTT. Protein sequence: CASAMGGANTGELFF. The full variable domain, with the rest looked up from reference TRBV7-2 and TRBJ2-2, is GAGVSQSPSNKVTEKGKDVELRCDPISGHTALYWYRQSLGQGLEFLIYFQGNSAPDKSGLPSDRFSAERTGGSVSTLTIQRTQQEDSAVYLCASAMGGANTGELFFGEGSRLTVL.

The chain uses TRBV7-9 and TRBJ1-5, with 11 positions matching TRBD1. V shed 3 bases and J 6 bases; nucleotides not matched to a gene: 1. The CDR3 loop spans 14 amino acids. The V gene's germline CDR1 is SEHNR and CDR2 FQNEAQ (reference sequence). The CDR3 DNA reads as TGTGCCAGCAGCTTGGACAGGGGGCCTCAGCCCCAGCATTTT. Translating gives CASSLDRGPQPQHF. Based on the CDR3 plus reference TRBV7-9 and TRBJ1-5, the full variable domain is DTGVSQNPRHKITKRGQNVTFRCDPISEHNRLYWYRQTLGQGPEFLTYFQNEAQLEKSRLLSDRFSAERPKGSFSTLEIQRTEQGDSAMYLCASSLDRGPQPQHFGDGTRLSIL.

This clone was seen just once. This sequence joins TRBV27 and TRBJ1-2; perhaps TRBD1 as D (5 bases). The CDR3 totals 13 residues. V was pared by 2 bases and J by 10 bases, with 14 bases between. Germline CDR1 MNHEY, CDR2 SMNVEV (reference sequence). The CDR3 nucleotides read TGTGCCAGCAGTTTAATGGCAGGGAGGGCCTACACCTTC. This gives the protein CASSLMAGRAYTF.

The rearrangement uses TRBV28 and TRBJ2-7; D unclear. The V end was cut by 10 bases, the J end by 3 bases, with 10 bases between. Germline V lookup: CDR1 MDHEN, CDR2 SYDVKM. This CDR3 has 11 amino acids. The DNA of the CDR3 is TGTGCCATTGAGGCTAACTACGAGCAGTACTTC. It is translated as CAIEANYEQYF.

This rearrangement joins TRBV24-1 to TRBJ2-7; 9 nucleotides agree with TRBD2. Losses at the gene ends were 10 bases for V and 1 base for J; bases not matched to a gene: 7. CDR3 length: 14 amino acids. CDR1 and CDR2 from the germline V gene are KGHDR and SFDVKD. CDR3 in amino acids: CATSSGSLSYEQYF. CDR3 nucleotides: TGTGCCACTAGTAGCGGGAGCCTTTCCTACGAGCAGTACTTC.

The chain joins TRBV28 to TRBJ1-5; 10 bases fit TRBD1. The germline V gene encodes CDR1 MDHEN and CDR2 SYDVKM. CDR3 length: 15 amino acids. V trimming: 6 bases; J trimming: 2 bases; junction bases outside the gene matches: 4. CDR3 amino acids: CASRRQGAGNQPQHF. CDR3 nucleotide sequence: TGTGCCAGCAGGAGACAGGGGGCGGGCAATCAGCCCCAGCATTTT.

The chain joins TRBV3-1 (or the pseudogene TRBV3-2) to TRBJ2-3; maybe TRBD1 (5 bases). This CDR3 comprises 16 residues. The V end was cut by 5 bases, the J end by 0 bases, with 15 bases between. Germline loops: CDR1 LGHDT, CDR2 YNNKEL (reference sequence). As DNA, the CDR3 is TGTGCCAGCAGCGCCTCTCACCCAGGGAGCACAGATACGCAGTATTTT. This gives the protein CASSASHPGSTDTQYF.